The T cell receptor (beta chain) described here comes from a study of CD8 T cells in ankylosing spondylitis. TCRdb called the 5' RACE reads again in MiXCR, with one record for every CDR3 protein. Of about 240,000 distinct CDR3 sequences in the sample, around 7.8% were seen once. This clonotype was detected many times. Its cognate antigen is unknown. Germline-derived CDR1 and CDR2 are MNHEY and SVGEGT. There are 15 residues in the CDR3. V shed 7 bases and J 4 bases; nucleotides not matched to a gene: 8. Study outcomes and limitations: Prior work had noted some motif variants in reactive arthritis blood and synovial fluid.

The J gene is TRBJ2-1, the V gene TRBV6-2 or TRBV6-3, with 9 bases lining up with TRBD2. The sequencing sample was made of blood, either unsorted or a sorted T cell fraction (not recorded which). The TCR comes from a male donor with ankylosing spondylitis or in good health (not recorded which). The CDR3, as DNA: TGTGCCAGCACCAACGTGACTAGCGGTTACAATGAGCAGTTCTTC. Amino acid sequence: CASTNVTSGYNEQFF.